These 4 T cell receptor beta chains share one sample of origin, sequenced in a study of blood T cell repertoires in COVID-19. The data were produced by immunoSEQ multiplex PCR, yet TCRdb's version contains in-frame clones alone and is incomplete. The top ten hold less than 0.95% of the sample, which has some 150,000 clones, roughly 90% seen once. Sequencing was performed on peripheral blood. These receptors came from a woman between 50 and 59 years old with acute or convalescent COVID-19.

V and J are TRBV10-3 and TRBJ1-2; 10 positions agree with TRBD1. Germline CDR1 and CDR2: ENHRY and SYGVKD. This CDR3 contains 12 residues. Trimming at V came to 6 bases and at J to 8 bases, leaving 3 bases not matched to a gene. DNA for the CDR3: TGTGCCATCAGGGGACAGGGGTCCGGCTACACCTTC. Its protein is CAIRGQGSGYTF.

The chain joins TRBV5-1 to TRBJ2-7, with 7 positions matching TRBD1. The CDR3 loop spans 15 amino acids. Germline values: CDR1 SGHRS, CDR2 YFSETQ. Trimming removed 4 bases from V and 2 bases from J; junction bases left unmatched: 9. CDR3 coding DNA: TGCGCCAGCAGCCTGAGACAGGGTCAAACCTACGAGCAGTACTTC. Protein product: CASSLRQGQTYEQYF.

The chain links TRBV9 to TRBJ2-1, with 9 bases identical to TRBD2. The ends lost 0 bases at V and 7 bases at J; junction bases unmatched: 5. The CDR3 is 15 residues long. Germline V CDR1 and CDR2: SGDLS, YYNGEE. The CDR3 spells CASSVVAGVRNEQFF. Written as DNA, the CDR3 is TGTGCCAGCAGCGTAGTAGCGGGAGTTAGAAATGAGCAGTTCTTC.

The V and J genes are TRBV5-1 and TRBJ1-2; a weak D match, TRBD1 (5 bases). The CDR3 extends over 15 amino acids. Trimming removed 0 bases from V and 4 bases from J, with 13 bases in between. Germline V gene data show CDR1 as SGHRS and CDR2 as YFSETQ. Written as DNA, the CDR3 is TGCGCCAGCAGCTTGGAGGCAGGGTTTACCTATGGCTACACCTTC. This translates into CASSLEAGFTYGYTF.